This T cell receptor (beta chain) was observed in a study of lymphopenia after photon versus proton radiotherapy. Sequencing used immunoSEQ multiplex PCR; TCRdb keeps in-frame clones, though not all of them. The profile shows roughly 150,000 clones, less than 90% of them singletons. The V and J ends lost 10 bases and 5 bases respectively, with 14 bases between them. CDR1 and CDR2 (germline): SNHLY, FYNNEI. The CDR3 covers 12 residues. This receptor was identified in a man aged 45 to 65 with gastric cancer. The sequences come from peripheral blood, collected from a patient treated with photon-based radiotherapy. V and J are TRBV2 and TRBJ2-5; either TRBD1 or TRBD2 may fit D (7 bases each). This CDR3 reads CATQGGGETQYF. The CDR3 bases are TGTGCCACCCAGGGGGGGGGCGAGACCCAGTACTTC.